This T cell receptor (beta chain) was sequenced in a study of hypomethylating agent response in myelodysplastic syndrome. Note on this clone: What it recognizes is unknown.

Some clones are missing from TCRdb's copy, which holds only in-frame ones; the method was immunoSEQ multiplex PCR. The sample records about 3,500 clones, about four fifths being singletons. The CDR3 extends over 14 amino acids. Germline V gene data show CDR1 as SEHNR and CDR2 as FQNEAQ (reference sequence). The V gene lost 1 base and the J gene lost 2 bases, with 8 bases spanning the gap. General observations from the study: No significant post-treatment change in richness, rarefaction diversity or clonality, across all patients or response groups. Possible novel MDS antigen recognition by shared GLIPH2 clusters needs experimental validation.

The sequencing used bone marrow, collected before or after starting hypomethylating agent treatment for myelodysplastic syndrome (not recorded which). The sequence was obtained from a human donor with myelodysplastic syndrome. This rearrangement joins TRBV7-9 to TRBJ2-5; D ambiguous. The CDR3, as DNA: TGTGCCAGCAGCTTAGACTCAGGACAAGAGACCCAGTACTTC. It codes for CASSLDSGQETQYF.